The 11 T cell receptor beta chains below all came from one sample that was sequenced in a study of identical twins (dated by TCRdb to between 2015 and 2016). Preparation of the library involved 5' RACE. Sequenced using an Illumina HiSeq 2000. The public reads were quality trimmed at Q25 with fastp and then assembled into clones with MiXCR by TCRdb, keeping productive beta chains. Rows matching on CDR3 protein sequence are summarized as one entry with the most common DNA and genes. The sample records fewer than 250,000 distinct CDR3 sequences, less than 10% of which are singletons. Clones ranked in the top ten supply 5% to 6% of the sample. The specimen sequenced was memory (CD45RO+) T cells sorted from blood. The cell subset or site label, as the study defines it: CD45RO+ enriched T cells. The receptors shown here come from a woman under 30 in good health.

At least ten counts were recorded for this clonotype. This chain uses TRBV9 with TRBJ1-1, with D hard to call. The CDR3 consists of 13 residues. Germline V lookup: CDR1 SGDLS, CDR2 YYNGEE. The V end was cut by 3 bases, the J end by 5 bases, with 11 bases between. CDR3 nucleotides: TGTGCCAGCAGCGCCCACCTTGGGACTGAAGCTTTCTTT. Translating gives CASSAHLGTEAFF.

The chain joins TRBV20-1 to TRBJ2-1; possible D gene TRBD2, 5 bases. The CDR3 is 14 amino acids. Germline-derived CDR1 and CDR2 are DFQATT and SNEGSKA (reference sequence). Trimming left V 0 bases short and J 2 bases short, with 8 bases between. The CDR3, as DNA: TGCAGTGCTAGAGATCTGAGGGCCTACAATGAGCAGTTCTTC. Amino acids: CSARDLRAYNEQFF.

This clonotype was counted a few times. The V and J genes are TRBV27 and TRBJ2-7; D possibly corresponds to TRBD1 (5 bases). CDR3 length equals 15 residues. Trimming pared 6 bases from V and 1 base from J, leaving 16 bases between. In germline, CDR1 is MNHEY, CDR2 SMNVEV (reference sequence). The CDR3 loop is CASSTRGSDSYEQYF. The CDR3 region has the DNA TGTGCCAGCAGCACAAGGGGATCAGATTCCTACGAGCAGTACTTC.

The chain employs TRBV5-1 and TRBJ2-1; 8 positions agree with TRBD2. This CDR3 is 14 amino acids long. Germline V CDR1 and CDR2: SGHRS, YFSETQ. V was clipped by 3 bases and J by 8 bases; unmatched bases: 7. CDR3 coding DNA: TGCGCCAGCAGCTCATTCAGCGGGAGAGATGAGCAGTTCTTC. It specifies CASSSFSGRDEQFF.

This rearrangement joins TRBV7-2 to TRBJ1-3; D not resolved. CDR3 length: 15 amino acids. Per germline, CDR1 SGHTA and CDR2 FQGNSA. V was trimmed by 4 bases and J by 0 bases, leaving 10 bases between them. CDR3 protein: CASSYTRGSGNTIYF. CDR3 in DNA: TGTGCCAGCAGCTACACACGGGGCTCTGGAAACACCATATATTTT.

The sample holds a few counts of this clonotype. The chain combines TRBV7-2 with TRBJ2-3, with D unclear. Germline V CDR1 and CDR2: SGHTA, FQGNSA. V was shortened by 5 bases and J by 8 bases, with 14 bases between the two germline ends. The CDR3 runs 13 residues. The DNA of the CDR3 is TGTGCCAGCAGCACCAGTGACACGGGTACGCAGTATTTT. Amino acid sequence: CASSTSDTGTQYF.

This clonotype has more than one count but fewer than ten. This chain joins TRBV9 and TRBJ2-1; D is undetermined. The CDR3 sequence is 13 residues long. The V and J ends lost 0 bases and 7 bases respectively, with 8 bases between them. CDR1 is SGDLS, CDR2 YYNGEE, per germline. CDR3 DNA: TGTGCCAGCAGCGTAGGCTCTGGGAATGAGCAGTTCTTC. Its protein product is CASSVGSGNEQFF.

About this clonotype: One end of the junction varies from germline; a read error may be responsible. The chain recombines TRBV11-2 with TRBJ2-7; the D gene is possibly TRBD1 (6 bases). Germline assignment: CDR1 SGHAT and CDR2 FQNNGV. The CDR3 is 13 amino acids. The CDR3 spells CASTLLSGAEQYF. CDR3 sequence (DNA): TGTGCCAGCACCTTACTATCAGGGGCCGAGCAGTACTTC. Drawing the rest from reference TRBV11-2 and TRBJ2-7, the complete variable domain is EAGVAQSPRYKIIEKRQSVAFWCNPISGHATLYWYQQILGQGPKLLIQFQNNGVVDDSQLPKDRFSAERLKGVDSTLKIQPAKLEDSAVYLCASTLLSGAEQYFGPGTRLTVT.

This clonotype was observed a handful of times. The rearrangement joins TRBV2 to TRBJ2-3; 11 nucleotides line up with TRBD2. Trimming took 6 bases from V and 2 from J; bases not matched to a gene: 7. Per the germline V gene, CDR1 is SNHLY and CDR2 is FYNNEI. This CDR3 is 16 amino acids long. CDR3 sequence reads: CASSYVLAGDTDTQYF. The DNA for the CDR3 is TGTGCCAGCAGCTACGTACTAGCGGGGGACACAGATACGCAGTATTTT. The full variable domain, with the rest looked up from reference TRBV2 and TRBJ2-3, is EPEVTQTPSHQVTQMGQEVILRCVPISNHLYFYWYRQILGQKVEFLVSFYNNEISEKSEIFDDQFSVERPDGSNFTLKIRSTKLEDSAMYFCASSYVLAGDTDTQYFGPGTRLTVL.

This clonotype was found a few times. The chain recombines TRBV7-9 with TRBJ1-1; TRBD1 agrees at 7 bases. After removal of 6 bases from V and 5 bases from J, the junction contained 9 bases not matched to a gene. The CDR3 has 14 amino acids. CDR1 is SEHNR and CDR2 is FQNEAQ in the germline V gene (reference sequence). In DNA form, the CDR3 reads TGTGCCAGCAGAACTGACAGGGACGTTACTGAAGCTTTCTTT. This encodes CASRTDRDVTEAFF.

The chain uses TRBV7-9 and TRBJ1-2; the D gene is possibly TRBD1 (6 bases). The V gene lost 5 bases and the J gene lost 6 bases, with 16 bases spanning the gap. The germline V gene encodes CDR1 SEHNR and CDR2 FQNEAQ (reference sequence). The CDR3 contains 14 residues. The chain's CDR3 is CASSEGGVADGYTF. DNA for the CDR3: TGTGCCAGCAGCGAGGGGGGAGTCGCTGATGGCTACACCTTC.